A selection of T cell receptor beta chains follows, all from one sample in a study of blood T cell repertoires in COVID-19. Some clones are missing from TCRdb's copy, which holds only in-frame ones; the method was immunoSEQ multiplex PCR. This table has around 190,000 clones, more than 70% appearing once. The sequencing sample was made of peripheral blood. These receptors were taken from a human donor in a cohort sampled during active COVID-19. The CDR3 runs from the conserved cysteine through the conserved F or W. D genes are given only for firm matches. Not all rows give a size; the values are once, few, many and, for expanded clones, a class.

NA,NA,TRBV28,TRBJ1-4,CASSLDGRSNEKLFF,TGTGCCAGCAGTTTGGATGGCAGGTCTAATGAAAAACTGTTTTTT
NA,NA,TRBV10-3,TRBJ2-3,CAISESAGTDTQYF,TGTGCCATCAGTGAGTCTGCAGGAACAGATACGCAGTATTTT
NA,NA,TRBV7-9,TRBJ1-1,CASSTGSYTEAFF,TGTGCCAGCAGCACCGGGTCGTACACTGAAGCTTTCTTT
NA,TRBD2,TRBV7-2,TRBJ2-7,CASSLSDWVAGDDLKFF,TGTGCCAGCAGCCTTTCGGACTGGGTAGCGGGGGACGATCTTAAGTTCTTC
few,NA,TRBV3-1/TRBV3-2,TRBJ1-2,CASSHRLYGYTF,TGTGCCAGCAGCCACAGGCTATATGGCTACACCTTC
once,NA,TRBV7-9,TRBJ2-2,CASSPTPGNQKSGELFF,TGTGCCAGCAGCCCGACTCCAGGGAACCAAAAATCCGGGGAGCTGTTTTTT
NA,TRBD2,TRBV10-3,TRBJ2-7,CAISVGSGSYEQYF,TGTGCCATCAGTGTTGGTAGCGGGAGCTACGAGCAGTACTTC
NA,TRBD1,TRBV11-2,TRBJ2-5,CASSLDRQGSETQYF,TGTGCCAGCAGCTTAGATCGACAGGGATCGGAGACCCAGTACTTC
NA,TRBD1,TRBV7-2,TRBJ1-2,CASSLGDRGANYGYTF,TGTGCCAGCAGCTTAGGGGACAGGGGAGCTAACTATGGCTACACCTTC
NA,TRBD2,TRBV3-1/TRBV3-2,TRBJ2-2,CASSPYGGLAEGGELFF,TGTGCCAGCAGCCCGTACGGGGGACTAGCCGAGGGCGGGGAGCTGTTTTTT
NA,TRBD2,TRBV6-5,TRBJ2-1,CASRQTAGGSNEQFF,TGTGCCAGCAGACAGACAGCGGGAGGTTCCAATGAGCAGTTCTTC
NA,NA,TRBV15,TRBJ1-2,CATSRKGLNYGYTF,TGTGCCACCAGCAGAAAGGGACTGAACTATGGCTACACCTTC
NA,TRBD2,TRBV20-1,TRBJ2-1,CSASTQRGLYNEQFF,TGCAGTGCTAGTACTCAGCGGGGACTCTACAATGAGCAGTTCTTC
NA,NA,TRBV9,TRBJ2-1,CASSVDAGRDEQFF,TGTGCCAGCAGCGTAGATGCGGGCCGGGATGAGCAGTTCTTC
once,NA,TRBV9,TRBJ2-1,CASTPAGSSFNEQFF,TGTGCCAGCACCCCAGCCGGGAGCTCGTTCAATGAGCAGTTCTTC
NA,TRBD2,TRBV28,TRBJ2-3,CASSRGGSSTDTQYF,TGTGCCAGTTCCCGGGGGGGGTCTAGCACAGATACGCAGTATTTT
NA,TRBD1,TRBV5-6,TRBJ2-7,CASNLGQSTYEQYF,TGTGCCAGCAACCTGGGACAGTCAACCTACGAGCAGTACTTC
NA,NA,TRBV6-5,TRBJ1-6,CASSSGQNSPLHF,TGTGCCAGCAGTTCAGGGCAAAATTCACCCCTCCACTTT
NA,NA,TRBV6-6,TRBJ1-4,CATHPRTATNEKLFF,TGTGCCACCCATCCCAGAACAGCAACTAATGAAAAACTGTTTTTT
NA,NA,TRBV3-1/TRBV3-2,TRBJ2-3,CASNQDIRDSLHF,TGTGCCAGCAACCAAGATATCCGGGACTCCCTACATTTT
NA,NA,TRBV7-9,TRBJ1-1,CASSLAQALNTEAFF,TGTGCCAGCAGCTTAGCACAGGCCCTGAACACTGAAGCTTTCTTT
NA,NA,TRBV19,TRBJ2-3,CASSIAGAGDTQYF,TGTGCCAGTAGTATTGCAGGGGCCGGAGATACGCAGTATTTT
NA,TRBD1,TRBV29-1,TRBJ2-7,CSVDGTGGEPSEGYEQYF,TGCAGCGTTGATGGGACAGGGGGCGAACCTAGCGAAGGTTACGAGCAGTACTTC
NA,NA,TRBV6-2/TRBV6-3,TRBJ1-1,CASSYSREGGTEAFF,TGTGCCAGCAGTTATTCCAGGGAAGGGGGCACTGAAGCTTTCTTT
NA,NA,TRBV6-1,TRBJ2-7,CASSDGGGRWDEQYF,TGTGCCAGCAGTGATGGGGGGGGGCGCTGGGACGAGCAGTACTTC
NA,NA,TRBV5-1,TRBJ2-1,CASSLDKTAGWSNEQFF,TGCGCCAGCAGCCTAGATAAGACAGCGGGCTGGAGCAATGAGCAGTTCTTC
NA,NA,TRBV4-3,TRBJ2-1,CASSQDFMTGRRSYNEQFF,TGCGCCAGCAGCCAAGATTTTATGACTGGTCGGCGCTCCTACAATGAGCAGTTCTTC
once,NA,TRBV7-2,TRBJ2-5,CASSLSGLTQETQYF,TGTGCCAGCAGCTTATCCGGACTAACACAAGAGACCCAGTACTTC
NA,TRBD2,TRBV10-2,TRBJ2-7,CASTLGTSGGGYEQYF,TGCGCCAGCACCTTAGGGACTAGCGGAGGGGGCTACGAGCAGTACTTC
NA,NA,TRBV28,TRBJ2-5,CASSGRQPQETQYF,TGTGCCAGCAGTGGGCGACAGCCCCAAGAGACCCAGTACTTC
NA,NA,TRBV3-1/TRBV3-2,TRBJ1-6,CASSQGGGFGGNSPLHF,TGTGCCAGCAGCCAAGGGGGAGGATTCGGGGGTAATTCACCCCTCCACTTT
NA,NA,TRBV20-1,TRBJ2-7,CSANRAYEQYF,TGCAGTGCTAACAGGGCCTACGAGCAGTACTTC
NA,NA,TRBV6-5,TRBJ2-5,CASRGGSGETQYF,TGTGCCAGCAGGGGCGGATCAGGGGAGACCCAGTACTTC
NA,TRBD1,TRBV6-5,TRBJ2-7,CASSYGTEYEQYF,TGTGCCAGCAGCTACGGGACAGAATACGAGCAGTACTTC
NA,TRBD2,TRBV19,TRBJ2-3,CASSRLQRETDTQYF,TGTGCCAGTAGTAGATTACAGCGGGAGACAGATACGCAGTATTTT
NA,NA,TRBV30,TRBJ1-1,CAWTQVNTEAFF,TGTGCCTGGACACAGGTGAACACTGAAGCTTTCTTT
NA,TRBD2,TRBV5-6,TRBJ2-3,CATSHGGGSTDTQYF,TGTGCCACCTCTCACGGGGGGGGAAGCACAGATACGCAGTATTTT
NA,NA,TRBV18,TRBJ1-6,CASSPGGGSPLHF,TGTGCCAGCTCACCAGGGGGGGGGTCACCCCTCCACTTT
NA,NA,TRBV5-1,TRBJ1-2,CASSLMGASYGYTF,TGCGCCAGCAGCTTGATGGGGGCTTCCTATGGCTACACCTTC
NA,TRBD2,TRBV7-6,TRBJ2-5,CASRRGLAGDVETQYF,TGTGCCAGCAGGCGGGGACTAGCGGGAGATGTAGAGACCCAGTACTTC
NA,TRBD2,TRBV20-1,TRBJ2-5,CSASSSSGRQETQYF,TGCAGTGCTAGTTCGTCTAGCGGACGGCAAGAGACCCAGTACTTC
NA,TRBD1,TRBV5-1,TRBJ2-1,CASSLEPGQDYGEQFF,TGCGCCAGCAGCTTGGAGCCGGGACAGGATTACGGTGAGCAGTTCTTC